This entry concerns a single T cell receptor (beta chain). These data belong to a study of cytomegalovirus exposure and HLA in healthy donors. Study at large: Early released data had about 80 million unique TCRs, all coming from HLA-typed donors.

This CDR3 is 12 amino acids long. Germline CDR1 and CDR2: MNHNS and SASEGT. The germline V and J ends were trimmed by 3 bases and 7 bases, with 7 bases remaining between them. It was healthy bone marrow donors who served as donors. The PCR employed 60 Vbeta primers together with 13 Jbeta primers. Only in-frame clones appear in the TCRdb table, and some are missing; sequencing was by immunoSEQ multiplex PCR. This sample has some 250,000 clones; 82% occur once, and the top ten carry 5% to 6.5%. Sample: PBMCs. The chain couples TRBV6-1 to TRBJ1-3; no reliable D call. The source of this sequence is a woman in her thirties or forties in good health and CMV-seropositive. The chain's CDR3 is CASSEFRNTIYF. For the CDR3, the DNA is TGTGCCAGCAGTGAGTTCCGGAACACCATATATTTT.